The rows below give T cell receptor beta chains drawn from one sample of a study of post-analysis software for immune sequencing data. Via MiXCR, TCRdb re-called the PCR reads, giving one row per CDR3 protein. The sample carries fewer than 850,000 distinct CDR3 sequences, roughly 29% recorded once. The sequencing sample was made of blood. Source of these receptors: a girl aged 10 to 17 with multiple sclerosis. The CDR3 runs from the conserved cysteine through the conserved F or W. D genes are given only for firm matches. Not every row has a clone size; where given, it reads once, few, many or a size class.

size,J,V,D,CDR3,DNA
NA,TRBJ2-2,TRBV19,TRBD2,CASSIVKGTSLFINTGELFF,TGTGCCAGTAGTATAGTGAAGGGGACTAGCCTCTTTATTAACACCGGGGAGCTGTTTTTT
NA,TRBJ1-2,TRBV15,NA,CATSPKVMYGYTF,TGTGCCACCAGCCCAAAGGTGATGTATGGCTACACCTTC
few,TRBJ2-1,TRBV9,NA,CASSVGLDEQFF,TGTGCCAGCAGCGTGGGCTTAGATGAGCAGTTCTTC
NA,TRBJ2-1,TRBV7-2,NA,CASSLGGRYDNEQFF,TGTGCCAGCAGCCTAGGCGGGCGGTATGACAATGAGCAGTTCTTC
NA,TRBJ2-5,TRBV7-2,NA,CASSSLLAPVGINEQYF,TGTGCCAGCAGCTCATTACTAGCTCCCGTTGGGATAAATGAGCAGTACTTC
few,TRBJ2-1,TRBV12-3/TRBV12-4,NA,CASSLRVGGYNEQFF,TGTGCCAGCAGTTTGCGGGTGGGGGGATACAATGAGCAGTTCTTC
NA,TRBJ2-5,TRBV28,TRBD1,CASSLRQGALGEQYF,TGTGCCAGCAGTCTAAGACAGGGGGCTCTAGGGGAGCAGTACTTC
few,TRBJ1-2,TRBV27,NA,CASRKWGNYGYTF,TGTGCCAGCAGAAAATGGGGGAACTATGGCTACACCTTC
NA,TRBJ2-3,TRBV24-1,NA,CATSDFRGALTDTQYF,TGTGCCACCAGTGATTTTAGGGGGGCCCTCACAGATACGCAGTATTTT
once,TRBJ2-3,TRBV6-4,TRBD1,CASSDSTGKDTRYF,TGTGCCAGCAGTGACTCGACAGGGAAAGATACGCGGTATTTT
NA,TRBJ2-5,TRBV20-1,TRBD2,CSATGTSGGRQETQYF,TGCAGTGCTACCGGGACTAGCGGGGGGAGGCAAGAGACCCAGTACTTC
NA,TRBJ1-5,TRBV6-2/TRBV6-3,NA,CASSSTPDGYNQPQHF,TGTGCCAGCAGTTCTACCCCCGACGGATACAATCAACCCCAGCATTTT
NA,TRBJ2-7,TRBV20-1,TRBD2,CSAPGTSDEQYF,TGCAGTGCTCCCGGGACTAGCGACGAGCAGTACTTC
NA,TRBJ1-1,TRBV29-1,NA,CSDLNVNTEAFF,TGCAGCGACCTCAACGTGAACACTGAAGCTTTCTTT
NA,TRBJ2-4,TRBV7-2,NA,CASSRVGDQGNIQYF,TGTGCCAGCAGCCGAGTAGGAGATCAGGGAAACATTCAGTACTTC
NA,TRBJ1-2,TRBV29-1,TRBD1,CSVGTGGANYGYTF,TGCAGCGTTGGGACAGGGGGCGCGAACTATGGCTACACCTTC
NA,TRBJ2-5,TRBV29-1,TRBD2,CSVGGQREITKETQYF,TGCAGCGTGGGGGGGCAGCGGGAGATCACGAAGGAGACCCAGTACTTC
NA,TRBJ1-1,TRBV29-1,NA,CSVEDLGRHLNTEAFF,TGCAGCGTTGAAGATTTGGGTCGACATCTGAACACTGAAGCTTTCTTT
NA,TRBJ1-2,TRBV7-9,TRBD1,CASSTDRGGYTF,TGTGCCAGCAGCACCGACAGGGGCGGCTACACCTTC
few,TRBJ1-1,TRBV29-1,NA,CSVADLLALNTEAFF,TGCAGCGTTGCTGACCTACTCGCGTTGAACACTGAAGCTTTCTTT
NA,TRBJ2-7,TRBV7-6,TRBD2,CASRRTSGSCEQYF,TGTGCCAGCAGGCGGACTAGCGGGAGCTGCGAGCAGTACTTC
NA,TRBJ2-1,TRBV25-1,NA,CASSEASAQRGNEQFF,TGTGCCAGCAGTGAGGCTAGCGCCCAAAGGGGAAATGAGCAGTTCTTC
NA,TRBJ2-1,TRBV4-2,NA,CASSANQGANEQFF,TGTGCCAGCAGCGCAAATCAGGGCGCAAATGAGCAGTTCTTC
NA,TRBJ2-3,TRBV29-1,TRBD2,CSVEGGSGTDTQYF,TGCAGCGTTGAGGGGGGGAGCGGCACAGATACGCAGTATTTT
few,TRBJ2-1,TRBV7-2,NA,CASSLADVGEQFF,TGTGCCAGCAGCTTAGCGGATGTGGGTGAGCAGTTCTTC
NA,TRBJ2-5,TRBV6-6,TRBD2,CASVPAGGHGNEQYF,TGTGCCAGCGTACCAGCGGGGGGGCATGGAAATGAGCAGTACTTC
NA,TRBJ2-6,TRBV25-1,NA,CASSSSGSGANVPTF,TGTGCCAGCAGTTCTTCAGGGTCTGGGGCCAACGTCCCGACTTTC
NA,TRBJ2-7,TRBV20-1,TRBD1,CNASLQGTGVYEQYF,TGCAATGCTAGCCTCCAGGGGACAGGGGTCTACGAGCAGTACTTC
NA,TRBJ2-3,TRBV29-1,NA,CSVYGQRTDTQYF,TGCAGCGTTTACGGACAGAGGACAGATACGCAGTATTTT
NA,TRBJ1-4,TRBV10-3,NA,CAISEGGAAEKLFF,TGTGCCATCAGTGAGGGCGGGGCAGCTGAAAAACTGTTTTTT
NA,TRBJ2-5,TRBV7-9,NA,CASSPYRLLYNEQYF,TGTGCCAGCAGCCCATACAGGCTCCTCTACAATGAGCAGTACTTC
NA,TRBJ2-5,TRBV20-1,TRBD1,CSATGGAGQETQYF,TGCAGTGCCACAGGGGGCGCCGGGCAAGAGACCCAGTACTTC
NA,TRBJ2-3,TRBV10-3,NA,CAISGGVYDTQYF,TGTGCCATCAGTGGGGGGGTTTACGATACGCAGTATTTT
NA,TRBJ2-1,TRBV20-1,TRBD2,CSASGRAEHEQFF,TGCAGTGCTAGCGGGAGGGCCGAACATGAGCAGTTCTTC
NA,TRBJ2-1,TRBV20-1,NA,CSARDLRGTGNEQFF,TGCAGTGCTAGAGATCTCCGCGGAACAGGGAATGAGCAGTTCTTC
NA,TRBJ1-4,TRBV12-3/TRBV12-4,NA,CASSPPQVTEKLFF,TGTGCCAGCAGTCCGCCCCAAGTTACGGAAAAACTGTTTTTT
NA,TRBJ2-5,TRBV7-2,TRBD1,CASSQGAFGETQYF,TGTGCCAGCAGCCAGGGGGCATTCGGAGAGACCCAGTACTTC
NA,TRBJ2-7,TRBV4-3,NA,CASSQEIQGGTTYEQYF,TGCGCCAGCAGCCAAGAAATTCAGGGGGGGACAACCTACGAGCAGTACTTC
NA,TRBJ1-6,TRBV3-1,NA,CASSQVQYNSPLHF,TGTGCCAGCAGCCAAGTGCAGTATAATTCACCCCTCCACTTT
NA,TRBJ2-5,TRBV5-6,TRBD2,CASSLLGSTSLGPLETQYF,TGTGCCAGCAGCTTGTTAGGTTCGACTAGCTTGGGACCCTTGGAGACCCAGTACTTC
NA,TRBJ1-5,TRBV6-2/TRBV6-3,NA,CASSVGAGLQPQHF,TGTGCCAGTTCCGTCGGGGCGGGTTTACAGCCCCAGCATTTT
few,TRBJ1-6,TRBV5-1,TRBD1,CASSLGQGTVSPLHF,TGCGCCAGCAGCTTGGGACAGGGGACGGTTTCACCCCTCCACTTT
few,TRBJ2-7,TRBV28,TRBD2,CASSAGTSGRTDEQYF,TGTGCCAGCAGTGCCGGGACTAGCGGGAGAACGGACGAGCAGTACTTC
NA,TRBJ1-2,TRBV4-3,NA,CASSQVAGTNYGYTF,TGCGCCAGCAGCCAAGTCGCGGGGACTAACTATGGCTACACCTTC